This TCR beta chain came from a study of T-cell reconstitution after alpha-beta-depleted transplantation in children. A library of TCRbeta sequences, prepared with unique molecular identifiers, was generated. TCRdb recomputed calls from the PCR reads with MiXCR, one row per CDR3 protein. This sample has 400,000 to 500,000 distinct CDR3 sequences, with roughly a tenth found just once. Germline values: CDR1 SQVTM, CDR2 ANQGSEA. Trimming took 6 bases from V and 1 from J; bases not matched to a gene: 3. This CDR3 is 14 amino acids long. The sequencing used PBMCs from the stem cell graft donor, collected from the stem cell graft. This rearrangement joins TRBV29-1 to TRBJ2-1; 10 bases are a match to TRBD2. This clonotype was sampled from a human donor who donated a stem cell graft to a child with acute myeloid leukemia. In DNA, the CDR3 is TGCAGCGTCCTACTAGCGGGATCCTACAATGAGCAGTTCTTC. Its protein product is CSVLLAGSYNEQFF.